Presented here are 5 T cell receptor beta chains from one specimen sequenced in a study of glioma-infiltrating T cells after dendritic cell vaccination. TCRdb's table, derived via immunoSEQ multiplex PCR, lists solely in-frame clones and lacks some. The repertoire holds 110,000 or so clones, with around 90% as singletons. Time point in this sample: after dendritic cell vaccination, including at tumor progression/relapse. Sequenced material: blood, taken after dendritic cell vaccination. These receptors were taken from a human donor with glioblastoma.

This chain uses TRBV14 with TRBJ2-5, with 7 bases lining up with TRBD1. V trimming: 1 base; J trimming: 3 bases; junction bases outside the gene matches: 11. The CDR3 length is 17 residues. Germline CDR1 SGHDN, CDR2 FVKESK. The CDR3 spells CASSQVRRWDSEETQYF. The CDR3 nucleotides are TGTGCCAGCAGCCAAGTACGACGTTGGGACAGTGAAGAGACCCAGTACTTC.

The chain has TRBV6-1 and TRBJ1-6; 10 bases are shared with TRBD1. Germline V gene data show CDR1 as MNHNS and CDR2 as SASEGT. This CDR3 region has 15 residues. The trim removed 3 bases at V and 7 bases at J, leaving 3 bases unmatched. CDR3 amino acids: CASSELTGGNSPLHF. The CDR3 DNA is TGTGCCAGCAGTGAGCTGACAGGGGGCAATTCACCCCTCCACTTT.

The CDR3 sequence is CASSLVSGLVADTQYF. The CDR3 bases are TGTGCCAGCAGTCTGGTCAGCGGCCTTGTGGCAGATACGCAGTATTTT. This chain links TRBV2 with TRBJ2-3; possible D gene TRBD2, 5 bases. Trimming took 5 bases from V and 4 from J, leaving 19 bases between them. The CDR3 has 16 amino acids. The V gene's germline CDR1 is SNHLY and CDR2 FYNNEI.

The gene calls are TRBV11-2 and TRBJ2-3, with a tentative D call TRBD1 (5 bases). Trimming removed 5 bases at V and 1 base at J, with 13 bases between. From germline, CDR1 is SGHAT and CDR2 FQNNGV. The CDR3 has 15 amino acids. The CDR3 nucleotides are TGTGCCAGCAGCCCGGACACGTTAGGCACAGATACGCAGTATTTT. Amino acid sequence: CASSPDTLGTDTQYF.

In this sample, this clone turned up a few times. V and J are TRBV6-6 and TRBJ1-2; TRBD1 matches at 9 bases. The V and J ends lost 6 bases and 2 bases, in that order; junction bases with no gene match: 1. This CDR3 is 13 amino acids long. From germline, CDR1 is MNHNY and CDR2 SVGAGI (reference sequence). The CDR3 nucleotides are TGTGCCAGCAGCGACAGGGGGAACTATGGCTACACCTTC. Its translation: CASSDRGNYGYTF.